One sample yielded the 24 T cell receptor beta chains listed below, sequenced in a study of cytomegalovirus exposure and HLA in healthy donors. The primer mix had 60 Vbeta and 13 Jbeta primers. Using immunoSEQ multiplex PCR, the repertoire was profiled, and TCRdb retains in-frame clones only, with some absent. This table holds roughly 120,000 clones, around 81% found once. The specimen sequenced was PBMCs. The receptors shown here come from a woman aged 25 to 45 in good health and CMV-seronegative.

The V and J genes are TRBV18 and TRBJ2-4, with TRBD2 identical over 8 bases. Trimming at V came to 3 bases and at J to 4 bases, leaving 14 bases not matched to a gene. Per germline, CDR1 KGHSH and CDR2 LQKENI. The CDR3 extends over 18 amino acids. In DNA, the CDR3 is TGTGCCAGCTCACCTCCAGCGGGAGACTATACCTTGAAAAACATTCAGTACTTC. Its translation is CASSPPAGDYTLKNIQYF.

On this clone itself: One end of the junction varies from germline; a read error may be responsible. This chain joins TRBV7-6 and TRBJ1-5, with no clear D. The length of the CDR3 is 14 residues. Germline assignment: CDR1 SGHVS and CDR2 FNYEAQ. The CDR3 loop reads CASSLGSSDQPQHF. As DNA, the CDR3 is TGTGCCAGCAGCTTAGGGAGTAGCGATCAGCCCCAGCATTTT.

The V gene is TRBV5-4, the J gene TRBJ1-4; D gene unclear. The CDR3 totals 19 residues. From germline, CDR1 is SGHNT and CDR2 YYREEE (reference sequence). Trimming pared 4 bases from V and 7 bases from J, leaving 29 bases between. For the CDR3, the DNA is TGTGCCAGCAGCAAAAGCGCCCCTGTAGGGCGCTTGGGAGGTGAAAAACTGTTTTTT. Its translation: CASSKSAPVGRLGGEKLFF.

This clone was counted a single time. The V call is TRBV19, the J call TRBJ1-1; D unclear. Germline V CDR1 and CDR2: LNHDA, SQIVND (reference sequence). Between the trimmed V and J ends, which lost 5 bases and 3 bases, there was a span of 19 bases. This CDR3 region has 16 residues. The CDR3 is CASSVKAVIAYTEAFF. In DNA form, the CDR3 reads TGTGCCAGTAGTGTGAAGGCGGTGATAGCTTACACTGAAGCTTTCTTT. Full variable domain (missing parts from reference TRBV19 and TRBJ1-1): DGGITQSPKYLFRKEGQNVTLSCEQNLNHDAMYWYRQDPGQGLRLIYYSQIVNDFQKGDIAEGYSVSREKKESFPLTVTSAQKNPTAFYLCASSVKAVIAYTEAFFGQGTRLTVV.

V gene TRBV19 combines with J gene TRBJ2-2, with a weak D call TRBD1 (5 bases). The CDR3 has 15 residues. Per the germline V gene, CDR1 is LNHDA and CDR2 is SQIVND (reference sequence). Trimming cost V 0 bases and J 4 bases, with 9 bases left between them. The DNA for the CDR3 is TGTGCCAGTAGTATAGAAACAGGAACCACCGGGGAGCTGTTTTTT. It yields the protein CASSIETGTTGELFF.

The chain joins TRBV9 to TRBJ2-3; 10 bases are shared with TRBD2. Germline CDR1 and CDR2: SGDLS and YYNGEE. The CDR3 has 16 residues. The V segment lost 3 bases and the J segment 1 base; nucleotides outside the gene matches: 5. As DNA, the CDR3 is TGTGCCAGCAGCGCCTCCGGGACTAGCGGCACAGATACGCAGTATTTT. Translating gives CASSASGTSGTDTQYF.

The chain recombines TRBV5-6 with TRBJ2-7, with D possibly TRBD2 on 6 matching bases. With 6 bases removed from V and 6 bases from J, the gap between germline ends came to 13 bases. Germline V gene lookup returns CDR1 SGHDT and CDR2 YYEEEE. The CDR3 length is 12 residues. CDR3 nucleotide sequence: TGTGCCAGCATCTCCGGGGGAGGCGAGCAGTACTTC. The encoded protein is CASISGGGEQYF.

The chain recombines TRBV5-1 with TRBJ2-2; D is uncertain. Germline V gives CDR1 SGHRS, CDR2 YFSETQ. Trimming removed 5 bases at V and 4 bases at J, with 12 bases between. The CDR3 has 14 residues. The DNA of the CDR3 is TGCGCCAGCAGTGCGATAGAGTCCACCGGGGAGCTGTTTTTT. As protein: CASSAIESTGELFF.

The J gene is TRBJ1-5, the V gene TRBV5-6; 7 bases are a match to TRBD1. The CDR3 is made up of 16 amino acids. The germline gives CDR1 SGHDT, CDR2 YYEEEE. V lost 0 bases, J lost 3 bases, and 6 bases stayed unmatched. The CDR3, as DNA: TGTGCCAGCAGCTTGGTGGGGGACAGCTTCAATCAGCCCCAGCATTTT. The encoded protein is CASSLVGDSFNQPQHF.

V is TRBV5-1 and J is TRBJ2-5, with 11 bases identical to TRBD2. The CDR3 totals 16 residues. CDR1 is SGHRS, CDR2 YFSETQ, per germline. V was clipped by 3 bases and J by 5 bases; unmatched bases: 9. The CDR3 coding sequence is TGCGCCAGCAGCTCCGGGACTAGCGGAGCCGGGGAGACCCAGTACTTC. This encodes CASSSGTSGAGETQYF.

The chain employs TRBV4-1 and TRBJ2-2; 8 bases match TRBD2. V lost 0 bases, J lost 13 bases, and 19 bases stayed unmatched. CDR1 is MGHRA, CDR2 YSYEKL, per germline. The CDR3 is 18 amino acids. This chain's CDR3 is CASSQEGTSGAKHLVLFF. The CDR3 coding sequence is TGCGCCAGCAGCCAAGAAGGCACTAGCGGAGCCAAACACTTGGTGCTGTTTTTT.

The rearrangement uses TRBV5-1 and TRBJ2-3; unclear D gene. The CDR3 extends over 16 amino acids. Per the germline V gene, CDR1 is SGHRS and CDR2 is YFSETQ. V lost 0 bases, J lost 0 bases, and 11 bases lay in between. In nucleotides, the CDR3 is TGCGCCAGCAGCTTGGCCGTAGATACTAGCACAGATACGCAGTATTTT. The encoded protein is CASSLAVDTSTDTQYF.

The V gene is TRBV11-2, the J gene TRBJ2-7, with 13 bases that match TRBD2. J was trimmed by 4 bases and V by 2 bases; bases with no gene match: 11. CDR3 length equals 18 residues. In germline, CDR1 is SGHAT, CDR2 FQNNGV. CDR3 coding DNA: TGTGCCAGCAGCTTATCCCTGGGGACTAGCGGGATAACGTACGAGCAGTACTTC. It is translated as CASSLSLGTSGITYEQYF.

This sequence joins TRBV19 and TRBJ2-7; possible D gene TRBD2, 6 bases. The CDR3 totals 15 residues. The ends were cut back, 6 bases at V and 3 bases at J, with 18 bases in the middle. In germline, CDR1 is LNHDA, CDR2 SQIVND (reference sequence). The CDR3 loop reads CASSLGLPSRYEQYF. The CDR3 nucleotides are TGTGCCAGTAGCCTGGGACTCCCCTCCCGCTACGAGCAGTACTTC.

The chain couples TRBV6-5 to TRBJ1-1, with D perhaps TRBD1 (5 bases). Germline assignment: CDR1 MNHEY and CDR2 SVGAGI. This CDR3 is 14 amino acids long. V dropped 6 bases and J dropped 1 base, with 12 bases sitting between them. The CDR3 DNA sequence: TGTGCCAGCAGGCCGACAGTTTCGAACACTGAAGCTTTCTTT. This sequence encodes CASRPTVSNTEAFF.

V gene TRBV2 combines with J gene TRBJ2-1, with 16 bases identical to TRBD2. CDR3 size: 16 residues. CDR1 SNHLY and CDR2 FYNNEI come from the germline V gene. V shed 6 bases, J shed 6 bases, and the junction held 5 bases outside the gene matches. CDR3 in DNA: TGTGCCAGCAGGGGACTAGCGGGAGGGCAGTCCAATGAGCAGTTCTTC. This sequence encodes CASRGLAGGQSNEQFF.

This clone has just a few counts. One end of the junction is discordant with germline, which a read error may explain. The gene calls are TRBV28 and TRBJ1-2; the D is unclear. The CDR3 spans 18 residues. CDR1 MDHEN and CDR2 SYDVKM come from the germline V gene. CDR3 in DNA: TGTGCCAGCAGTCCTGATCGCGGGGTCATGGAAGCCCCCTATAGCTACACCTTC. This gives the protein CASSPDRGVMEAPYSYTF.

The chain uses TRBV9 and TRBJ2-5; TRBD2 might be the D (7 bases). Germline V CDR1 and CDR2: SGDLS, YYNGEE. The CDR3 sequence is 15 residues long. V lost 1 base and J lost 4, with 14 bases in between. The CDR3 nucleotides are TGTGCCAGCAGCGTAACCGGGGAGGGGGGAGAGACCCAGTACTTC. Amino acid sequence: CASSVTGEGGETQYF.

The chain is built from TRBV27 and TRBJ2-5, with TRBD1 matching 11 bases. Per germline, CDR1 MNHEY and CDR2 SMNVEV (reference sequence). V dropped 2 bases and J dropped 5; count of bases not matched to a gene: 7. There are 16 residues in the CDR3. DNA of the CDR3: TGTGCCAGCAGTTTACTTCGGGACAGGGGGTTGGAGACCCAGTACTTC. This gives the protein CASSLLRDRGLETQYF.

The chain couples TRBV10-2 to TRBJ2-1; 13 bases are shared with TRBD2. Germline lookup yields CDR1 WSHSY and CDR2 SAAADI. V shed 8 bases and J 5 bases; nucleotides not matched to a gene: 3. The length of the CDR3 is 14 residues. This CDR3 reads CASGGLAGNNEQFF. CDR3 bases: TGCGCCAGCGGGGGACTAGCGGGGAACAATGAGCAGTTCTTC.

This chain links TRBV4-1 with TRBJ2-7; TRBD2 might be the D (5 bases). CDR1 and CDR2 from the germline V gene are MGHRA and YSYEKL. V dropped 0 bases and J dropped 2 bases, with 8 bases sitting between them. This CDR3 comprises 14 residues. The CDR3 here is CASSQEASTYEQYF. In DNA form, the CDR3 reads TGCGCCAGCAGCCAAGAAGCTAGCACCTACGAGCAGTACTTC.

The CDR3 nucleotides are TGCGCCAGCAGCCAAGATTTCGGGGGGCTTCAGCCCCAGCATTTT. Amino acid sequence: CASSQDFGGLQPQHF. The chain couples TRBV4-1 to TRBJ1-5; tentatively, D is TRBD1 (6 bases). Between the trimmed V and J ends, which lost 0 bases and 6 bases, there was a span of 12 bases. The germline V gene has CDR1 MGHRA and CDR2 YSYEKL. This CDR3 is 15 amino acids long.

This chain links TRBV5-5 with TRBJ1-3, with D unresolved. From germline, CDR1 is SGHKS and CDR2 YYEKEE (reference sequence). The V and J ends lost 4 bases and 0 bases respectively, with 5 bases between them. The CDR3 spans 13 residues. The CDR3 reads CASSANSGNTIYF. CDR3 coding DNA: TGTGCCAGCAGCGCGAACTCTGGAAACACCATATATTTT.

The CDR3: CAWSVGTGRGEQYF. In DNA, the CDR3 is TGTGCCTGGAGTGTAGGGACAGGGAGGGGAGAGCAGTACTTC. The chain has TRBV30 and TRBJ2-7, with 9 bases aligning to TRBD1. V trimming: 0 bases; J trimming: 7 bases; junction bases outside the gene matches: 7. Germline lookup yields CDR1 GTSNPN and CDR2 SVGIG (reference sequence). The CDR3 extends over 14 amino acids.